The T cell receptor (beta chain) under discussion was sequenced for a study of blood T cell repertoires in COVID-19. On the study more broadly: There were acute and convalescent COVID-19 samples, and they came from the United States, Italy and Spain. The analysed material was cDNA or gDNA that came from T cells, B-cell-depleted T cells, or PBMCs.

CDR1 is SGHTA and CDR2 is FQGNSA in the germline V gene. CDR3 length: 11 amino acids. Trimming removed 8 bases at V and 8 bases at J, with 12 bases between. This table comes from immunoSEQ multiplex PCR, and its TCRdb copy is limited to in-frame clones, with some not included. The profile shows fewer than 85,000 clones, about 70% of them singletons. The sequence derives from a woman in her 70s with acute or convalescent COVID-19. This chain uses TRBV7-2 with TRBJ1-1; D not resolved. Sequencing was carried out using peripheral blood. CDR3 residues: CASLGVSEAFF. The CDR3 bases are TGTGCCAGCCTGGGAGTTAGCGAAGCTTTCTTT. Together with reference TRBV7-2 and TRBJ1-1, the CDR3 gives the full variable domain: GAGVSQSPSNKVTEKGKDVELRCDPISGHTALYWYRQSLGQGLEFLIYFQGNSAPDKSGLPSDRFSAERTGGSVSTLTIQRTQQEDSAVYLCASLGVSEAFFGQGTRLTVV.